This T cell receptor (beta chain) appears in the sequencing data of a study of blood T cell repertoires in COVID-19 (dated by TCRdb to about 2020). Regarding the complete study: Samples from collaborators originated in the United States, Italy and Spain and spanned both the acute and convalescent phases of COVID-19. The prospective study material was composed of cDNA or gDNA derived from T cells, B-cell-depleted T cells, or PBMCs. Subjects who had been exposed to COVID-19, were actively infected with it, or had recovered from it provided the deeply sampled blood TCRbeta repertoires that made up the dataset. A freely available public database, intended as a resource for researchers studying the immune response to SARS-CoV-2, is where the repertoires were released. Samples were obtained from the ongoing ImmuneRACE study (first 160 participants) and from some 1,300 subjects provided by 6 global collaborators. The sample metadata nearly always contained a de-identified subject ID, COVID-19 status, age in years and sex. Where available, HLA class I and class II types were taken from metadata supplied by the sample provider and were not determined by assay-based typing.

As regards this clone: The antigen it binds to is not known. No base quality values were provided; no much bigger clone lies one nucleotide off.

Whole blood was collected in K2EDTA tubes by collaborating institutions according to the institutions' own protocols. For TCRbeta analysis, collaborators shipped samples in one of three forms: frozen whole blood, isolated PBMCs, or DNA extracted from either of those sample types. What the work shows at the level of the full study, not this receptor alone: The amount of clinical and demographic metadata varied by source and participant and was provided uncurated.

TCRbeta CDR3 regions were amplified from genomic DNA by means of the immunoSEQ Assay, a bias-controlled multiplex PCR. On the study's bioinformatics: The number of nucleated cells in each sample was estimated by amplification of reference gene primers within the assay. Sequence reads were collapsed and filtered to measure the absolute abundance of every unique TCRbeta CDR3 rearrangement. For each sample, productive Simpson clonality was calculated as the square root of Simpson's diversity index over productive rearrangements. TCRdb holds this immuneACCESS table with in-frame rearrangements only. Some clones are missing; in checked studies, unresolved V genes explain under half, and the rest has no known cause. V and J calls plus clone size are reproduced from that table; the DNA served to infer D and trimming. The sample yields under 95,000 clones; around nine tenths were counted once. The ten largest clones represent approximately 18% of the sample.

Sequencing was performed on peripheral blood. The sequence derives from a woman over 75 with acute or convalescent COVID-19.

This receptor carries the CDR3 CASSLRLAGTDTQYF. At the DNA level, the sequence is TGCGCCAGCAGCTTGAGACTAGCGGGCACAGATACGCAGTATTTT. The rearranged chain carries TRBV5-1 and TRBJ2-3, and TRBD2 aligns with 9 junction nucleotides. The CDR3, from cysteine to phenylalanine, totals 15 residues. Only the CDR3 region is kept as DNA, spanning 45 bases read in frame from base 1. Trimming removed 1 base from V and 1 base from J; the gene matches leave 1 base unexplained. CDR1 SGHRS and CDR2 YFSETQ are derived from the germline V gene.